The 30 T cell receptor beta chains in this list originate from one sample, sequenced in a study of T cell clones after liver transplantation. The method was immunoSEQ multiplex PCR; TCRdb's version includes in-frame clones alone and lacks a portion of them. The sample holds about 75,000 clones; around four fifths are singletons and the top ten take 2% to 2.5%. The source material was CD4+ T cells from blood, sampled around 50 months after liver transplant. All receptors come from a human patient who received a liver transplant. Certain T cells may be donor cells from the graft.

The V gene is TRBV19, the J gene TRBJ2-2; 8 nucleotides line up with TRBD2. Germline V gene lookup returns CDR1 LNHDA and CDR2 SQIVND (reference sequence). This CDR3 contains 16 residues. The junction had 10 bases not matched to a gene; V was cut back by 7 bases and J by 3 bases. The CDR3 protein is CASTIGGTSHTGELFF. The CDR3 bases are TGTGCCAGTACCATAGGAGGGACTAGTCACACCGGGGAGCTGTTTTTT.

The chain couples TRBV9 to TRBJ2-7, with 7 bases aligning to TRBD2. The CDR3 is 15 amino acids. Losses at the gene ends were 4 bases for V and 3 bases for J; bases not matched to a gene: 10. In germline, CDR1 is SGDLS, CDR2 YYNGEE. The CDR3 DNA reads TGTGCCAGCAGCCCTCTAGCGGTAGTGGGCTACGAGCAGTACTTC. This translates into CASSPLAVVGYEQYF.

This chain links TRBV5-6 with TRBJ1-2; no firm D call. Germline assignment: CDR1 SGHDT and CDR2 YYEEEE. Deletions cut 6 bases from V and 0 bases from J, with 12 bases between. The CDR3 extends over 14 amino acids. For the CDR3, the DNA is TGTGCCAGCATCACGGACGGAGCTAACTATGGCTACACCTTC. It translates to CASITDGANYGYTF.

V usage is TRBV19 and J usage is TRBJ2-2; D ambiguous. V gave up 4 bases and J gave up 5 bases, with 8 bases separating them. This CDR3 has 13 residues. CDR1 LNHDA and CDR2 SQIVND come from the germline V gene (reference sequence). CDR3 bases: TGTGCCAGTAGTACAGCGCCAACCGGGGAGCTGTTTTTT. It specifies CASSTAPTGELFF. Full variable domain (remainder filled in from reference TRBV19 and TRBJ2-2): DGGITQSPKYLFRKEGQNVTLSCEQNLNHDAMYWYRQDPGQGLRLIYYSQIVNDFQKGDIAEGYSVSREKKESFPLTVTSAQKNPTAFYLCASSTAPTGELFFGEGSRLTVL.

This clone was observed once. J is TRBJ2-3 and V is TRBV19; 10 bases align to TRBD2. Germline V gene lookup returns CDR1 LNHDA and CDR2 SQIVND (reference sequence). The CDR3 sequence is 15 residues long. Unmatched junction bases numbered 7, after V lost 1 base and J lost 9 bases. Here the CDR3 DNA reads TGTGCCAGTAGTATAGTTCTAGCGGGAGAGGGGACGCAGTATTTT. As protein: CASSIVLAGEGTQYF. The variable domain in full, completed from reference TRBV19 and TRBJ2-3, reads DGGITQSPKYLFRKEGQNVTLSCEQNLNHDAMYWYRQDPGQGLRLIYYSQIVNDFQKGDIAEGYSVSREKKESFPLTVTSAQKNPTAFYLCASSIVLAGEGTQYFGPGTRLTVL.

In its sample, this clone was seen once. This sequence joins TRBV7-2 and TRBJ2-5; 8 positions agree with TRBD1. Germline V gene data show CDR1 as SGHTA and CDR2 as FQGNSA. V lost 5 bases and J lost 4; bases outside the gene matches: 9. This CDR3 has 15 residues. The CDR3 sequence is CASSLAGQGGETQYF. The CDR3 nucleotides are TGTGCCAGCAGCCTCGCCGGACAGGGAGGAGAGACCCAGTACTTC. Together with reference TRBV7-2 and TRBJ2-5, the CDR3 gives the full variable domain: GAGVSQSPSNKVTEKGKDVELRCDPISGHTALYWYRQSLGQGLEFLIYFQGNSAPDKSGLPSDRFSAERTGGSVSTLTIQRTQQEDSAVYLCASSLAGQGGETQYFGPGTRLLVL.

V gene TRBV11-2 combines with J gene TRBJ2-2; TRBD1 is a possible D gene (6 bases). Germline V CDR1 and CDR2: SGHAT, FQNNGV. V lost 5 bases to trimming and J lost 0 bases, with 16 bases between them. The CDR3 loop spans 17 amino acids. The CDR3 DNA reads TGTGCCAGCAGCCAGAGGGTTACAGGGTCGAACACCGGGGAGCTGTTTTTT. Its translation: CASSQRVTGSNTGELFF.

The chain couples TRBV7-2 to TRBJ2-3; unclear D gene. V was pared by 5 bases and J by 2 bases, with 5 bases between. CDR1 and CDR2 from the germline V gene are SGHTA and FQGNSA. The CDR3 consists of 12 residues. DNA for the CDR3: TGTGCCAGCAGCGCCCCCACAGATACGCAGTATTTT. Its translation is CASSAPTDTQYF. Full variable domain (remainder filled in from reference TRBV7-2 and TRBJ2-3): GAGVSQSPSNKVTEKGKDVELRCDPISGHTALYWYRQSLGQGLEFLIYFQGNSAPDKSGLPSDRFSAERTGGSVSTLTIQRTQQEDSAVYLCASSAPTDTQYFGPGTRLTVL.

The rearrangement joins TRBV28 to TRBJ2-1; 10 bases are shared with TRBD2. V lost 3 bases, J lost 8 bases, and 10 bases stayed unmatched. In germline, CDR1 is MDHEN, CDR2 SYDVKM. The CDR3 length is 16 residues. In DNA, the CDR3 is TGTGCCAGCAGTTTTTCTAGCGGGAGCCTTACGGATGAGCAGTTCTTC. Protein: CASSFSSGSLTDEQFF.

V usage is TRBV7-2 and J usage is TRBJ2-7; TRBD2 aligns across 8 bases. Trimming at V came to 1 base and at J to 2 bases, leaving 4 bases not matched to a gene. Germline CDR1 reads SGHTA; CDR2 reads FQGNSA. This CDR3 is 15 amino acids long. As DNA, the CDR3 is TGTGCCAGCAGCTTAGAAGCGGGGGAACCCTACGAGCAGTACTTC. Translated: CASSLEAGEPYEQYF.

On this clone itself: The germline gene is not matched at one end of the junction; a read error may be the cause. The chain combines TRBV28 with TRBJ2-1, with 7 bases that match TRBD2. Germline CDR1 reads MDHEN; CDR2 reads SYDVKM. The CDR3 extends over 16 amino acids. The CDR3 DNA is TGTGCCAGCAGTCTAGGACGAGGACTAGGGCACAAAGAGCAGTTCTTC. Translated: CASSLGRGLGHKEQFF.

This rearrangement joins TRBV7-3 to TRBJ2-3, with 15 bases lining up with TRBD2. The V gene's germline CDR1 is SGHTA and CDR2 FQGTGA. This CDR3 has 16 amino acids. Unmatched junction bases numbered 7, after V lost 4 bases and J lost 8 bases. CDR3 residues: CASSSGLAGGTGTQYF. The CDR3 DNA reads TGTGCCAGCAGCTCGGGACTAGCGGGAGGTACGGGTACGCAGTATTTT.

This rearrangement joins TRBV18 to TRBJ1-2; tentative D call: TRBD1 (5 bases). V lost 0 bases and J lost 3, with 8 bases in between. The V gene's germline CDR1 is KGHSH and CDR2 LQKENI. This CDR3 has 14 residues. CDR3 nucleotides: TGTGCCAGCTCACCACCGTTACAGGACTATGGCTACACCTTC. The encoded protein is CASSPPLQDYGYTF.

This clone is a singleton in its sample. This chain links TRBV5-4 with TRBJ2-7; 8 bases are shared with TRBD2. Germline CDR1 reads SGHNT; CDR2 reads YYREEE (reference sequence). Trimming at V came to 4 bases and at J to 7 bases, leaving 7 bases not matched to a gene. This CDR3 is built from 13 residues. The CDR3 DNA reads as TGTGCCAGCAGCCAAAGCGGGGGTAAAGAGCAGTACTTC. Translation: CASSQSGGKEQYF.

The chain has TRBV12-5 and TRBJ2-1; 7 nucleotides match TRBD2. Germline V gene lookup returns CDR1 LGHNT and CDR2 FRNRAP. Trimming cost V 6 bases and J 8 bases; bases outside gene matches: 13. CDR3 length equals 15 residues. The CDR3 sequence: CASGAPRGYIDEQFF. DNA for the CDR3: TGTGCTAGTGGGGCACCGCGGGGGTATATCGATGAGCAGTTCTTC.

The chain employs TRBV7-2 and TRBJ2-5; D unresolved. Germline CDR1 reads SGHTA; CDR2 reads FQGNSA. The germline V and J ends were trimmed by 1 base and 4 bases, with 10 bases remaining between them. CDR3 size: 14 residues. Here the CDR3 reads CASSLDGSRETQYF. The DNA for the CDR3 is TGTGCCAGCAGCTTAGATGGTTCGCGAGAGACCCAGTACTTC. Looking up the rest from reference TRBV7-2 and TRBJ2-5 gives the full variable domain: GAGVSQSPSNKVTEKGKDVELRCDPISGHTALYWYRQSLGQGLEFLIYFQGNSAPDKSGLPSDRFSAERTGGSVSTLTIQRTQQEDSAVYLCASSLDGSRETQYFGPGTRLLVL.

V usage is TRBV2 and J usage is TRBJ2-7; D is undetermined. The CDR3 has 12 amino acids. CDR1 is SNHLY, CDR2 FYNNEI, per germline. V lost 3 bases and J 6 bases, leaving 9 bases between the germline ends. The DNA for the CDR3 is TGTGCCAGCAGTGACCCCCCCGGCGAGCAGTACTTC. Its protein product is CASSDPPGEQYF.

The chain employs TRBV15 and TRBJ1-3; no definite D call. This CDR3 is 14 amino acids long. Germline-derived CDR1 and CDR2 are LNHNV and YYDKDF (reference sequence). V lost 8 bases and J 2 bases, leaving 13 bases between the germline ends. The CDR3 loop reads CATARGVAGNTIYF. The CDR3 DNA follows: TGTGCCACCGCCCGCGGGGTGGCTGGAAACACCATATATTTT. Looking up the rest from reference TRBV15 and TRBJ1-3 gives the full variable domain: DAMVIQNPRYQVTQFGKPVTLSCSQTLNHNVMYWYQQKSSQAPKLLFHYYDKDFNNEADTPDNFQSRRPNTSFCFLDIRSPGLGDTAMYLCATARGVAGNTIYFGEGSWLTVV.

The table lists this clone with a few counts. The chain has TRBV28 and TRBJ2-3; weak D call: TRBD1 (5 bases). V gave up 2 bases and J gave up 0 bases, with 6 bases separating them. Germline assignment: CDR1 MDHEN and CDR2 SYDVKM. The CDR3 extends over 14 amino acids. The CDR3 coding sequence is TGTGCCAGCAGTTTACCAGGGAGCACAGATACGCAGTATTTT. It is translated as CASSLPGSTDTQYF.

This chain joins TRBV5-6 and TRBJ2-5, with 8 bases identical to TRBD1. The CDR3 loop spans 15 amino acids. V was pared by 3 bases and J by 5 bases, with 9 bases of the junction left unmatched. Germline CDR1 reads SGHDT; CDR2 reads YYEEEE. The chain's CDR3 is CASSYTDREYETQYF. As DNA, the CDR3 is TGTGCCAGCAGCTATACGGACAGGGAATACGAGACCCAGTACTTC.

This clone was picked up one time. CDR3 nucleotides: TGTGCCAGTAGTATAAGAGCGGGAGGAGCATACAATGAGCAGTTCTTC. It encodes CASSIRAGGAYNEQFF. The V call is TRBV19, the J call TRBJ2-1; 9 bases are shared with TRBD2. The germline V gene has CDR1 LNHDA and CDR2 SQIVND (reference sequence). The CDR3 loop spans 16 amino acids. The trim removed 2 bases at V and 4 bases at J, leaving 6 bases unmatched.

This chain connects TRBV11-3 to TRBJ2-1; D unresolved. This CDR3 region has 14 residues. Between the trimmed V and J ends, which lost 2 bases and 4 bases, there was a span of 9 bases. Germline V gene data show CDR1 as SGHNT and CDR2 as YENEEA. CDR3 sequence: CASSLSDHYNEQFF. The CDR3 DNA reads TGTGCCAGCAGCTTAAGTGACCATTACAATGAGCAGTTCTTC. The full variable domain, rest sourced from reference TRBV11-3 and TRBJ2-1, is EAGVVQSPRYKIIEKKQPVAFWCNPISGHNTLYWYLQNLGQGPELLIRYENEEAVDDSQLPKDRFSAERLKGVDSTLKIQPAELGDSAVYLCASSLSDHYNEQFFGPGTRLTVL.

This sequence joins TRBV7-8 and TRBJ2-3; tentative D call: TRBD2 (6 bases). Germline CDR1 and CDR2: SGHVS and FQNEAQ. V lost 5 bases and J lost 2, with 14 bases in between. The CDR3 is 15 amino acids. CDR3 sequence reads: CASSHEGTVTDTQYF. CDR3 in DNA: TGTGCCAGCAGCCACGAGGGGACTGTCACAGATACGCAGTATTTT.

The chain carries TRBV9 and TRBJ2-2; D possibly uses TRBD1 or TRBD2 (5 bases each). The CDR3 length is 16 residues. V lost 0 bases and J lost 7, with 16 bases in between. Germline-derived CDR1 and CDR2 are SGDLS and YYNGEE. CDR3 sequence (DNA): TGTGCCAGCAGCGTAGATGTGGGACCCCGGGGCGGGGAGCTGTTTTTT. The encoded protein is CASSVDVGPRGGELFF. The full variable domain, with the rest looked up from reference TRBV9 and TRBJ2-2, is DSGVTQTPKHLITATGQRVTLRCSPRSGDLSVYWYQQSLDQGLQFLIQYYNGEERAKGNILERFSAQQFPDLHSELNLSSLELGDSALYFCASSVDVGPRGGELFFGEGSRLTVL.

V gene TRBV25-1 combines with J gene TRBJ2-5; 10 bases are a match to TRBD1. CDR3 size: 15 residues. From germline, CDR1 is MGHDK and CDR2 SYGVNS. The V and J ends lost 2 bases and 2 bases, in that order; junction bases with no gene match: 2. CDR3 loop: CASSEDRGLQETQYF. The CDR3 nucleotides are TGTGCCAGCAGTGAAGACAGGGGGCTTCAAGAGACCCAGTACTTC.

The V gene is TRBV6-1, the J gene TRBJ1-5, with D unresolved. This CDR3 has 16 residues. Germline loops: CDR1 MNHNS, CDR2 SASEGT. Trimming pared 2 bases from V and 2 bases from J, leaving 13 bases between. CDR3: CASSESWTLGNQPQHF. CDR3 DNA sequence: TGTGCCAGCAGTGAAAGTTGGACGCTGGGCAATCAGCCCCAGCATTTT.

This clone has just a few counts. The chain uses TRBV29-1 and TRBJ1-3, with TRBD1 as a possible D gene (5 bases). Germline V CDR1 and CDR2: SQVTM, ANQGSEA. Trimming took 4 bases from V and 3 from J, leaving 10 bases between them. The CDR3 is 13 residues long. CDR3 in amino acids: CSVGWGSGNTIYF. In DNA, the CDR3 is TGCAGCGTTGGATGGGGGAGTGGAAACACCATATATTTT.

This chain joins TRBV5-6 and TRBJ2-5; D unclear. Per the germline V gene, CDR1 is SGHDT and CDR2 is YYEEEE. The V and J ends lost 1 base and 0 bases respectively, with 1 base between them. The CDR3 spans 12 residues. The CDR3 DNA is TGTGCCAGCAGCTTGTACCAAGAGACCCAGTACTTC. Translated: CASSLYQETQYF.

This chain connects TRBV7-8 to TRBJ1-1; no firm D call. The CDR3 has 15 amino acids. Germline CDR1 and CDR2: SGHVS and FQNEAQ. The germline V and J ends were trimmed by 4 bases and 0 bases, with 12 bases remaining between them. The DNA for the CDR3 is TGTGCCAGCAGCTACCTCACCGCTGTGAACACTGAAGCTTTCTTT. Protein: CASSYLTAVNTEAFF.

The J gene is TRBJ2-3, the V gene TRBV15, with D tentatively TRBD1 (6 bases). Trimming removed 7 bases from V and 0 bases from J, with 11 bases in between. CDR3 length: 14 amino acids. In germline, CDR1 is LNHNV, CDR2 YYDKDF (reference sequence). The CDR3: CATTQGPSTDTQYF. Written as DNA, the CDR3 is TGTGCCACCACCCAGGGGCCCAGCACAGATACGCAGTATTTT.